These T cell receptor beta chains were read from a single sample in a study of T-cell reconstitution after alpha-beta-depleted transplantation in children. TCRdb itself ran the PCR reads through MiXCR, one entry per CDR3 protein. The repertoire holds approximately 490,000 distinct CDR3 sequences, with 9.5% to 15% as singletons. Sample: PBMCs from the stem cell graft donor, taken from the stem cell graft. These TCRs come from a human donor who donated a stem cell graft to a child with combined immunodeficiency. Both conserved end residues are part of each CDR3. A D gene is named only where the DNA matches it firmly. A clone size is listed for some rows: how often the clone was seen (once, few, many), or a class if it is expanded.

CDR3 DNA: TGCAGCGTTGAAACAGGGGGCTATGGCTACACCTTC
CDR3 protein: CSVETGGYGYTF
clone size: many
D gene: TRBD1
V gene: TRBV29-1
CDR3 length: 12
J gene: TRBJ1-2

CDR3 DNA: TGTGCCAGCAGCTTAGCGGGCGGGGGGGCCCACACCGGGGAGCTGTTTTTT
CDR3 protein: CASSLAGGGAHTGELFF
clone size: NA
D gene: TRBD2
V gene: TRBV7-2
CDR3 length: 17
J gene: TRBJ2-2

CDR3 DNA: TGTGCCATCAGTGAGCCGGGACACGACTCTGGAAACACCATATATTTT
CDR3 protein: CAISEPGHDSGNTIYF
clone size: few
D gene: NA
V gene: TRBV10-3
CDR3 length: 16
J gene: TRBJ1-3

CDR3 DNA: TGTGCCAGCAGCTTGGTAGGACCGACTAACTACGAGCAGTACTTC
CDR3 protein: CASSLVGPTNYEQYF
clone size: many
D gene: NA
V gene: TRBV5-5
CDR3 length: 15
J gene: TRBJ2-7

CDR3 DNA: TGTGCCAGCAGCTTTGCAGGGGAATCCACTGAAGCTTTCTTT
CDR3 protein: CASSFAGESTEAFF
clone size: many
D gene: NA
V gene: TRBV9
CDR3 length: 14
J gene: TRBJ1-1

CDR3 DNA: TGTGCCACCAGCAGAGACAGGGGAACCTTCTATGGCTACACCTTC
CDR3 protein: CATSRDRGTFYGYTF
clone size: few
D gene: NA
V gene: TRBV15
CDR3 length: 15
J gene: TRBJ1-2

CDR3 DNA: TGTGCCAGCAGTCTAGGTGCAGGGCGCCCCAAAAACATTCAGTACTTC
CDR3 protein: CASSLGAGRPKNIQYF
clone size: NA
D gene: NA
V gene: TRBV6-2/TRBV6-3
CDR3 length: 16
J gene: TRBJ2-4

CDR3 DNA: TGTGCCAGCAGTAACCCGGACAGTGGCCACTTCTCCTACACCTTC
CDR3 protein: CASSNPDSGHFSYTF
clone size: NA
D gene: NA
V gene: TRBV6-5
CDR3 length: 15
J gene: TRBJ1-2

CDR3 DNA: TGTGCCAGCAGTGGGACTGGGAGGAACACTGAAGCTTTCTTT
CDR3 protein: CASSGTGRNTEAFF
clone size: many
D gene: NA
V gene: TRBV25-1
CDR3 length: 14
J gene: TRBJ1-1

CDR3 DNA: TGCGCCAGCACCCTCGGGTTCGTCAATGAGCAGTTCTTC
CDR3 protein: CASTLGFVNEQFF
clone size: NA
D gene: NA
V gene: TRBV5-1
CDR3 length: 13
J gene: TRBJ2-1

CDR3 DNA: TGTGCCAGCAGCTTAGTAGGCGGGAGCTCCTACAATGAGCAGTTCTTC
CDR3 protein: CASSLVGGSSYNEQFF
clone size: many
D gene: TRBD2
V gene: TRBV7-2
CDR3 length: 16
J gene: TRBJ2-1

CDR3 DNA: TGCGCCAGCAGCTTACCCCGAGGCGACTATGGCTACACCTTC
CDR3 protein: CASSLPRGDYGYTF
clone size: many
D gene: NA
V gene: TRBV5-1
CDR3 length: 14
J gene: TRBJ1-2

CDR3 DNA: TGTGCCAGCAGCTTTAGGGACAGGGATTGTGCGGGCAATCAGCCCCAGCATTTT
CDR3 protein: CASSFRDRDCAGNQPQHF
clone size: few
D gene: NA
V gene: TRBV21-1
CDR3 length: 18
J gene: TRBJ1-5

CDR3 DNA: TGTGCCAGCAGCTTAGCGCATGTAGAGACCCAGTACTTC
CDR3 protein: CASSLAHVETQYF
clone size: NA
D gene: NA
V gene: TRBV7-2
CDR3 length: 13
J gene: TRBJ2-5

CDR3 DNA: TGTGCCAGCAGCTTCGTTGGTCGGGGACTGTATTTT
CDR3 protein: CASSFVGRGLYF
clone size: many
D gene: NA
V gene: TRBV5-6
CDR3 length: 12
J gene: TRBJ1-3

CDR3 DNA: TGTGCCAGCAGTTTGGCCCGGGTGGGTGGCTACACCTTC
CDR3 protein: CASSLARVGGYTF
clone size: NA
D gene: NA
V gene: TRBV12-3/TRBV12-4
CDR3 length: 13
J gene: TRBJ1-2

CDR3 DNA: TGTGCCAGCAGTTTAACAGGGGCGACAGATACGCAGTATTTT
CDR3 protein: CASSLTGATDTQYF
clone size: many
D gene: TRBD1
V gene: TRBV12-3/TRBV12-4
CDR3 length: 14
J gene: TRBJ2-3

CDR3 DNA: TGTGCCAGCAGCTTAGAGGCGGTCTTGGGAGCTTTCTTT
CDR3 protein: CASSLEAVLGAFF
clone size: many
D gene: NA
V gene: TRBV7-2
CDR3 length: 13
J gene: TRBJ1-1

CDR3 DNA: TGCGCCAGCAGCATCGGGACAGGTTCCTACGAGCAGTACTTC
CDR3 protein: CASSIGTGSYEQYF
clone size: few
D gene: TRBD1
V gene: TRBV5-1
CDR3 length: 14
J gene: TRBJ2-7

CDR3 DNA: TGTGCCAGCAGTACGGGACAGGATCTCTCCTACGAGCAGTACTTC
CDR3 protein: CASSTGQDLSYEQYF
clone size: NA
D gene: TRBD1
V gene: TRBV12-3/TRBV12-4
CDR3 length: 15
J gene: TRBJ2-7

CDR3 DNA: TGCGCCAGCAGCGTTAGACAGGGAGAAACATCCGAATACGAGCAGTACTTC
CDR3 protein: CASSVRQGETSEYEQYF
clone size: NA
D gene: TRBD1
V gene: TRBV5-1
CDR3 length: 17
J gene: TRBJ2-7

CDR3 DNA: TGTGCCTGGACCTACGAGGTGGGGGGGGAAGAGACCCAGTACTTC
CDR3 protein: CAWTYEVGGEETQYF
clone size: NA
D gene: TRBD2
V gene: TRBV30
CDR3 length: 15
J gene: TRBJ2-5

CDR3 DNA: TGCAGTGCCAGAAAAAATAGCGGGAGGGCGAGGGAGCAGTACTTC
CDR3 protein: CSARKNSGRAREQYF
clone size: many
D gene: TRBD2
V gene: TRBV20-1
CDR3 length: 15
J gene: TRBJ2-7

CDR3 DNA: TGTGCCAGCAGTACTAGCGGAATGCACAATGAGCAGTTCTTC
CDR3 protein: CASSTSGMHNEQFF
clone size: NA
D gene: TRBD2
V gene: TRBV27
CDR3 length: 14
J gene: TRBJ2-1